This TCR beta chain was documented in a study of Graves' ophthalmopathy and Graves' hyperthyroidism. Across the study: A follow-up of 18 months without ophthalmopathy meant that hyperthyroidism was stable. Study-level results: Most clonotypes expanded in thyroid above 0.001 frequency were present in blood too.

Researchers took RNA transcripts and amplified TCR beta CDR3 regions from them. Amplification began with first-round RT-PCR using HTBI primers, then second-round multiplex PCR was performed. TCRdb used MiXCR to reprocess the multiplex PCR reads, holding one entry per CDR3 protein. The sample has 1 million to 1.3 million distinct CDR3 sequences; 35% to 45% are singletons. From germline, CDR1 is GTSNPN and CDR2 SVGIG (reference sequence). V was cut by 6 bases and J by 3 bases, with 12 bases left in between. CDR3 length: 12 amino acids. Of note for this clonotype: Antigen specificity is unknown.

Specimen: peripheral blood or thyroid tissue (not recorded which). The clonotype originates from an adult man with Graves' hyperthyroidism. The chain recombines TRBV30 with TRBJ2-7, with D perhaps assigned TRBD1 or TRBD2 (5 bases each). CDR3 coding DNA: TGTGCCTGCAATCGGGACGGCTACGAGCAGTACTTC. Translation: CACNRDGYEQYF.